Shown below are 5 T cell receptor beta chains from a single sample sequenced in a study of cytomegalovirus exposure and HLA in healthy donors. Both 60 Vbeta primers and 13 Jbeta primers went into the PCR. Generated by immunoSEQ multiplex PCR, the TCRdb table keeps only in-frame clones and is missing some. The sample shows roughly 140,000 clones, approximately 80% of them seen only once. Sample: PBMCs. All receptors derive from a male donor in good health and CMV-seronegative.

This sequence joins TRBV4-1 and TRBJ2-4; 8 nucleotides match TRBD2. CDR3 length equals 17 residues. V shed 1 base, J shed 0 bases, and the junction held 5 bases outside the gene matches. Per the germline V gene, CDR1 is MGHRA and CDR2 is YSYEKL. The CDR3 bases are TGCGCCAGCAGCCAAGGACCCGCGGGGGGAGCCAAAAACATTCAGTACTTC. This translates into CASSQGPAGGAKNIQYF.

The chain employs TRBV7-9 and TRBJ1-2; the match to TRBD1 covers 11 bases. The germline CDR1 and CDR2 sequences are SEHNR and FQNEAQ (reference sequence). The CDR3 is 15 amino acids. The J segment lost 4 bases and the V segment lost 9 bases, leaving 10 bases of the junction unmatched. The CDR3 DNA follows: TGTGCCAGTGAGGGTGGGACAGGGGGGCCCTATGGCTACACCTTC. Translating it yields CASEGGTGGPYGYTF.

The rearrangement links TRBV4-2 to TRBJ2-3, with D possibly being TRBD1 (5 bases). Germline V gene lookup returns CDR1 LGHNA and CDR2 YNFKEQ. The CDR3 spans 15 residues. The V gene lost 1 base and the J gene lost 0 bases, with 8 bases spanning the gap. The CDR3 DNA follows: TGTGCCAGCAGCCAAGCAGGGTCTAGCACAGATACGCAGTATTTT. As protein: CASSQAGSSTDTQYF.

The rearrangement links TRBV7-9 to TRBJ2-5, with D possibly TRBD2 on 6 matching bases. The CDR3 runs to 14 residues. Germline V gene sequence: CDR1 SEHNR, CDR2 FQNEAQ (reference sequence). Trimming removed 5 bases from V and 3 bases from J, with 13 bases in between. The CDR3 sequence: CASSPGTVKETQYF. The CDR3 coding sequence is TGTGCCAGCAGCCCCGGGACTGTTAAAGAGACCCAGTACTTC.

The rearrangement uses TRBV9 and TRBJ2-7; 10 positions match TRBD2. Germline V gene data show CDR1 as SGDLS and CDR2 as YYNGEE. The CDR3 has 14 residues. With 0 bases clipped from V and 8 bases from J, the junction kept 5 bases outside the gene matches. CDR3 sequence reads: CASSVEDSGGQQYF. CDR3 coding DNA: TGTGCCAGCAGCGTAGAGGATAGCGGGGGGCAGCAGTACTTC.